This T cell receptor beta chain was retrieved from a study of blood T cell repertoires in COVID-19. Looking at the study overall: Donors in the United States, Italy and Spain gave samples during acute or convalescent COVID-19. T cells, B-cell-depleted T cells, or PBMCs supplied cDNA or gDNA.

Sequencing was performed with immunoSEQ multiplex PCR; in TCRdb, only in-frame clones are kept and a portion is missing. Seen here are about 110,000 clones, around 82% observed once, and the top ten hold about 4.5%. J lost 4 bases, V lost 3 bases, and 5 bases had no gene match. The CDR3 contains 14 residues. Germline CDR1 and CDR2: SGHRS and YFSETQ. The sequence was obtained from a human donor in a cohort sampled during active or convalescent COVID-19. The source material was peripheral blood. The V call is TRBV5-1, the J call TRBJ1-1, with 8 bases aligning to TRBD1. This CDR3 reads CASSSDRDFTEAFF. Written as DNA, the CDR3 is TGCGCCAGCAGCTCGGACAGGGATTTCACTGAAGCTTTCTTT.